Presented here are 13 T cell receptor beta chains from one specimen sequenced in a study of CD8+CD57+ T cells in acquired aplastic anemia. CDR3 and TCR beta VDJ profiling relied on genomic DNA as the template. MiXCR, run by TCRdb on the reads, gives a single entry per CDR3 protein. In the table there are 180,000 or so distinct CDR3 sequences, 48% of which are singletons. Sequencing involved patients with CD8+CD57+ cell expansion previously shown by flow cytometry. The sequencing sample was made of sorted CD4+, CD8+, or CD8+CD57+ T cells (not recorded which) from PBMCs. The receptors shown here come from a human donor with aplastic anemia.

The chain has TRBV19 and TRBJ1-2; a weak D match, TRBD1 (5 bases). Germline values: CDR1 LNHDA, CDR2 SQIVND (reference sequence). Trimming shortened V by 3 bases and J by 3 bases, and 14 bases separated the two germline ends. The CDR3 consists of 15 residues. The CDR3 region is CASSMRRQYDYGYTF. Written as DNA, the CDR3 is TGTGCCAGTAGTATGCGAAGACAGTACGACTATGGCTACACCTTC.

The gene calls are TRBV6-1 and TRBJ2-1; D is perhaps TRBD1 or TRBD2 (5 bases each). The CDR3 is 12 amino acids. Germline lookup yields CDR1 MNHNS and CDR2 SASEGT. This chain's CDR3 is CLVGVAYNEQFF. CDR3 sequence (DNA): TGTCTCGTGGGGGTCGCCTACAATGAGCAGTTCTTC.

This clonotype was detected many times. The V gene is TRBV7-2, the J gene TRBJ2-1, with 13 positions matching TRBD2. Trimming took 5 bases from V and 5 from J; bases not matched to a gene: 6. The CDR3 is 16 residues long. The germline V gene has CDR1 SGHTA and CDR2 FQGNSA. The DNA for the CDR3 is TGTGCCAGCAGCCCCCGACTAGCGGGAGGCAACAATGAGCAGTTCTTC. As protein: CASSPRLAGGNNEQFF.

The chain combines TRBV6-1 with TRBJ2-3, with 8 bases that match TRBD2. The germline gives CDR1 MNHNS, CDR2 SASEGT. The length of the CDR3 is 16 residues. V dropped 6 bases and J dropped 4; count of bases not matched to a gene: 12. The CDR3 loop is CASSGKAPGGSDTQYF. CDR3 in DNA: TGTGCCAGCAGCGGGAAAGCCCCGGGGGGGTCAGATACGCAGTATTTT.

This clonotype was seen a few times. The chain couples TRBV2 to TRBJ1-2; unclear D gene. The V end lost 4 bases, the J end lost 0 bases, and 12 bases lay between the germline ends. Germline V lookup: CDR1 SNHLY, CDR2 FYNNEI. CDR3 length: 15 residues. CDR3 DNA sequence: TGTGCCAGCAGTGTGGCGGAGACTACTAACTATGGCTACACCTTC. Amino acids: CASSVAETTNYGYTF.

CDR3: CASSLRVGDTQYF. The CDR3 DNA is TGTGCCAGCAGTTTAAGGGTGGGAGATACGCAGTATTTT. The chain employs TRBV12-3 or TRBV12-4 and TRBJ2-3; D is undetermined. The CDR3 spans 13 residues. V was cut by 2 bases and J by 5 bases, with 8 bases left in between.

V is TRBV29-1 and J is TRBJ2-2; D might be TRBD2 (5 bases). V lost 4 bases to trimming and J lost 3 bases, with 12 bases between them. CDR1 SQVTM and CDR2 ANQGSEA come from the germline V gene. This CDR3 comprises 14 residues. CDR3: CSVVGARDTGELFF. The CDR3 DNA follows: TGCAGCGTTGTGGGAGCGAGGGACACCGGGGAGCTGTTTTTT.

This clonotype was observed at least ten times. This chain connects TRBV6-1 to TRBJ2-7; D is unresolved. Germline loops: CDR1 MNHNS, CDR2 SASEGT. The germline V and J ends were trimmed by 2 bases and 3 bases, with 14 bases remaining between them. The CDR3 runs to 15 residues. The CDR3 here is CASSEWSTGYYEQYF. DNA for the CDR3: TGTGCCAGCAGTGAATGGTCAACTGGATACTACGAGCAGTACTTC.

This clonotype was seen a few times. V gene TRBV28 combines with J gene TRBJ1-2; D not certain. CDR1 is MDHEN, CDR2 SYDVKM, per germline. V was cut by 2 bases and J by 4 bases, with 11 bases left in between. The CDR3 extends over 14 amino acids. CDR3 sequence reads: CASSLLVSLYGYTF. CDR3 sequence (DNA): TGTGCCAGCAGTTTACTCGTTTCCCTCTATGGCTACACCTTC.

About this clonotype: A read error may explain this, as a much larger clone is one base away. As the CDR3 is not closed by the conserved phenylalanine or tryptophan, this likely results from a read error. The chain is built from TRBV15 and TRBJ2-3, with 15 bases matching TRBD2. Germline CDR1 is LNHNV and CDR2 is YYDKDF (reference sequence). The J segment lost 4 bases and the V segment lost 1 base, leaving 0 bases of the junction unmatched. This CDR3 has 16 residues. The CDR3 spells CATSRGTSGGADTQYS. In DNA form, the CDR3 reads TGTGCCACCAGCAGAGGGACTAGCGGGGGGGCAGATACGCAGTATTCT.

This clonotype was recorded many times. The junction differs from germline at one of its ends, possibly a read error. V usage is TRBV5-1 and J usage is TRBJ2-2; no clear D gene. The germline V gene has CDR1 SGHRS and CDR2 YFSETQ. This CDR3 region has 16 residues. The CDR3 sequence: CASSLASGLNPGELFF. DNA for the CDR3: TGCGCCAGCAGCTTGGCATCCGGGCTGAACCCCGGGGAGCTGTTTTTT.

This clonotype was seen repeatedly, ten times or more. The rearrangement uses TRBV5-1 and TRBJ1-2; D is uncertain. Trimming shortened V by 0 bases and J by 7 bases, and 13 bases separated the two germline ends. The germline CDR1 and CDR2 sequences are SGHRS and YFSETQ. The length of the CDR3 is 14 residues. CDR3: CASSLGDGVSGYTF. CDR3 DNA: TGCGCCAGCAGCTTGGGAGATGGGGTCAGTGGCTACACCTTC.

J is TRBJ2-7 and V is TRBV19; D possibly matches TRBD1 or TRBD2 (5 bases each). Germline V CDR1 and CDR2: LNHDA, SQIVND (reference sequence). The CDR3 is 13 residues long. Trimming took off 6 bases at V and 6 bases at J, with 15 bases between the two ends. The CDR3, as DNA: TGTGCCAGTAGCGGGGACGGGTCAGGCGAGCAGTACTTC. It is translated as CASSGDGSGEQYF.